The T cell receptor (beta chain) under discussion was sequenced for a study of T-cell reconstitution after alpha-beta-depleted transplantation in children. Molecular barcoding with unique molecular identifiers was used for the TCRbeta library. TCRdb reanalysed the PCR reads using MiXCR and keeps one entry per CDR3 protein. The profile shows approximately 400,000 distinct CDR3 sequences, under 13% of them singletons. Germline lookup yields CDR1 SQVTM and CDR2 ANQGSEA. The ends were cut back, 5 bases at V and 0 bases at J, with 20 bases in the middle. The CDR3 runs 18 residues. The TCR comes from a human donor who donated a stem cell graft to a child with acute myeloid leukemia. Here the sequenced sample was PBMCs from the stem cell graft donor, taken from the stem cell graft. This rearrangement joins TRBV29-1 to TRBJ2-6; D is possibly TRBD1 (8 bases). CDR3 DNA sequence: TGCAGCGTTAAAAAAAGACAGGGGAGGGGCTCTGGGGCCAACGTCCTGACTTTC. The encoded protein is CSVKKRQGRGSGANVLTF.